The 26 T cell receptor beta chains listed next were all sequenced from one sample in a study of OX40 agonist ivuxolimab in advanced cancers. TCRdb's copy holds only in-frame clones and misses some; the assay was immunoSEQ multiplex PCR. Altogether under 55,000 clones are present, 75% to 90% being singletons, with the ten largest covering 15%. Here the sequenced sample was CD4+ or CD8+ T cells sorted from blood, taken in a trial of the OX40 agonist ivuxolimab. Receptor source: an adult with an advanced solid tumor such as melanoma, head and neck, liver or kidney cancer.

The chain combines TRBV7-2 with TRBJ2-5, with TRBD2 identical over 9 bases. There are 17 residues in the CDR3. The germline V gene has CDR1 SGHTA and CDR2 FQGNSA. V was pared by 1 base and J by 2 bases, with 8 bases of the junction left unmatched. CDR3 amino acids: CASSLGGSGGSQETQYF. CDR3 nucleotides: TGTGCCAGCAGCTTAGGAGGTAGCGGGGGCTCGCAAGAGACCCAGTACTTC.

CDR3: CASSLGASGEADTQYF. CDR3 coding DNA: TGTGCCAGCAGCTTAGGGGCTAGCGGGGAGGCAGATACGCAGTATTTT. The rearrangement links TRBV7-6 to TRBJ2-3; 9 bases fit TRBD2. J lost 4 bases, V lost 1 base, and 6 bases had no gene match. Per the germline V gene, CDR1 is SGHVS and CDR2 is FNYEAQ. The CDR3 totals 16 residues.

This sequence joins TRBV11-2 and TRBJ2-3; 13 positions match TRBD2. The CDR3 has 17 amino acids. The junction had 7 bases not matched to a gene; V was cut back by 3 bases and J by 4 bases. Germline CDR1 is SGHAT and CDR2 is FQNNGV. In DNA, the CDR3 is TGTGCCAGCAGCTTCCCCGGGACTAGCGGGAATTCAGATACGCAGTATTTT. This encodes CASSFPGTSGNSDTQYF.

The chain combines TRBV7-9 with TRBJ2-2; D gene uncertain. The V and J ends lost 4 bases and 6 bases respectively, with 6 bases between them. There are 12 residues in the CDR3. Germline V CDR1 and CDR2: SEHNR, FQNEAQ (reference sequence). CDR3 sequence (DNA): TGTGCCAGCAGCTACGGCGCCGGGGAGCTGTTTTTT. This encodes CASSYGAGELFF. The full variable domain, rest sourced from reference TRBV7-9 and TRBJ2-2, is DTGVSQNPRHKITKRGQNVTFRCDPISEHNRLYWYRQTLGQGPEFLTYFQNEAQLEKSRLLSDRFSAERPKGSFSTLEIQRTEQGDSAMYLCASSYGAGELFFGEGSRLTVL.

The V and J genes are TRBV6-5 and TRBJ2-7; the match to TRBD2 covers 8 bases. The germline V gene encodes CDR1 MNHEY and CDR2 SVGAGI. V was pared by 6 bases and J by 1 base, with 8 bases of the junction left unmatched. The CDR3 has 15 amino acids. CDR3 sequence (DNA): TGTGCCAGCAGAGAGGGACTAGGACCGTCCTACGAGCAGTACTTC. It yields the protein CASREGLGPSYEQYF.

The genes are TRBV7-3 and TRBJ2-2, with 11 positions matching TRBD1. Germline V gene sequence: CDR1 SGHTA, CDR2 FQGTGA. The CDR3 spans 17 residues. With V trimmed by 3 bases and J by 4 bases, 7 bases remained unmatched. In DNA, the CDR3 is TGTGCCAGCAGCTTGCCCGGGACAGGGGGTAGCACCGGGGAGCTGTTTTTT. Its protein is CASSLPGTGGSTGELFF.

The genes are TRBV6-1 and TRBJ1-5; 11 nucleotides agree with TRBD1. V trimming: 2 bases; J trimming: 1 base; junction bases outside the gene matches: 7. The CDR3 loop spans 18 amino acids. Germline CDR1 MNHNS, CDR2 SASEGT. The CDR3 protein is CASSEWDRGYGSNQPQHF. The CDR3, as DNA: TGTGCCAGCAGTGAATGGGACAGGGGGTATGGGAGCAATCAGCCCCAGCATTTT.

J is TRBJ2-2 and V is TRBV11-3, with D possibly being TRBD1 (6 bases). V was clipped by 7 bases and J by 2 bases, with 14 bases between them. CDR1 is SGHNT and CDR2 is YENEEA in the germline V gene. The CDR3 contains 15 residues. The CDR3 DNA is TGTGCCAGCACCGGGGACACCATTAACACCGGGGAGCTGTTTTTT. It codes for CASTGDTINTGELFF.

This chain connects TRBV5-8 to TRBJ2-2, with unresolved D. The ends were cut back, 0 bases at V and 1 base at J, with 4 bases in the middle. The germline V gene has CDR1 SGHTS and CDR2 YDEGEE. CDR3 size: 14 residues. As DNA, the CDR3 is TGTGCCAGCAGCTTGGTGGAGAACACCGGGGAGCTGTTTTTT. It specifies CASSLVENTGELFF.

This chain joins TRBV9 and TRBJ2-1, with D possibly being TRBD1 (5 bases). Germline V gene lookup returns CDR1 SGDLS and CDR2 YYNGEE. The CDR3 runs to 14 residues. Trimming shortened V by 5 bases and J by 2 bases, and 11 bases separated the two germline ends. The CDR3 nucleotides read TGTGCCAGCAGTAGGACACCTACCTACAATGAGCAGTTCTTC. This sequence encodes CASSRTPTYNEQFF.

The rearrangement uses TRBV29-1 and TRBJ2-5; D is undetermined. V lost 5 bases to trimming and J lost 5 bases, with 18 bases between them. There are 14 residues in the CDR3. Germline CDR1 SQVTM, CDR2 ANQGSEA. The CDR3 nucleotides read TGCAGCGTTCACGTCATTGGGGTCCAGGAGACCCAGTACTTC. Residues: CSVHVIGVQETQYF.

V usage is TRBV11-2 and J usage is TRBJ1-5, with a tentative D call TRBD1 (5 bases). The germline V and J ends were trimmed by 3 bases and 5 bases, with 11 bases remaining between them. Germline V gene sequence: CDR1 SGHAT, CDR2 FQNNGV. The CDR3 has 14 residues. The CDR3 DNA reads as TGTGCCAGCAGCTTGGGGGGGGATTATCAGCCCCAGCATTTT. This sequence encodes CASSLGGDYQPQHF.

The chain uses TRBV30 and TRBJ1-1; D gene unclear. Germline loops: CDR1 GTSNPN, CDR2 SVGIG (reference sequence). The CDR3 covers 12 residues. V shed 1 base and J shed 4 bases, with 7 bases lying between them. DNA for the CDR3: TGTGCCTGGAGTGCCCAACGCACTGAAGCTTTCTTT. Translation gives CAWSAQRTEAFF.

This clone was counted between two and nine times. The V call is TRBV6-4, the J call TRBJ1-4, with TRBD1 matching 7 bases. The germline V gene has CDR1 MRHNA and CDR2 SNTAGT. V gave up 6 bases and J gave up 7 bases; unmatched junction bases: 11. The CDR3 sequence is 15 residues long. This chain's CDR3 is CASRERGPLREKLFF. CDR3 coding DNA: TGTGCCAGCAGGGAGAGGGGGCCCCTTCGTGAAAAACTGTTTTTT.

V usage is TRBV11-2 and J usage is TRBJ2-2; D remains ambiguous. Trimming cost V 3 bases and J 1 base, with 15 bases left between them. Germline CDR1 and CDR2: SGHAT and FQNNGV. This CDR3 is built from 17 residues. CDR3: CASSFPESMENTGELFF. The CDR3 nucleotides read TGTGCCAGCAGCTTCCCCGAGTCCATGGAGAACACCGGGGAGCTGTTTTTT.

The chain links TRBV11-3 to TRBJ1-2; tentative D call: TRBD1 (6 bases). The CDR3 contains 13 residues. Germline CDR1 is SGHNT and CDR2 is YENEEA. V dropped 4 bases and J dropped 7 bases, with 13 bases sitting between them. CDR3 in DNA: TGTGCCAGCAGCTCGGGGGGGGCGCCTGGCTACACCTTC. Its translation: CASSSGGAPGYTF.

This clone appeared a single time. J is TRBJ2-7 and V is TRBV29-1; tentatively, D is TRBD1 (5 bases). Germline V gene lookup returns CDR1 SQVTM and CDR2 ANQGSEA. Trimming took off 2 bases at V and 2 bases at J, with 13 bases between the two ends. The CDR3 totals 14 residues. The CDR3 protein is CSVEKGSGTYEQYF. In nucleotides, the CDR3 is TGCAGCGTTGAAAAGGGGTCTGGGACCTACGAGCAGTACTTC.

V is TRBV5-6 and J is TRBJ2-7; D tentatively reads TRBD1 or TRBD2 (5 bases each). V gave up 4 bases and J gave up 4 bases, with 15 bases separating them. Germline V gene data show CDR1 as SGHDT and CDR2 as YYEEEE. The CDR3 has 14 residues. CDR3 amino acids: CASSPGTGGYEQYF. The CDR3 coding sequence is TGTGCCAGCAGCCCGGGGACGGGCGGTTACGAGCAGTACTTC. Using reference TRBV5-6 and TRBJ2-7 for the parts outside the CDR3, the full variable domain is DAGVTQSPTHLIKTRGQQVTLRCSPKSGHDTVSWYQQALGQGPQFIFQYYEEEERQRGNFPDRFSGHQFPNYSSELNVNALLLGDSALYLCASSPGTGGYEQYFGPGTRLTVT.

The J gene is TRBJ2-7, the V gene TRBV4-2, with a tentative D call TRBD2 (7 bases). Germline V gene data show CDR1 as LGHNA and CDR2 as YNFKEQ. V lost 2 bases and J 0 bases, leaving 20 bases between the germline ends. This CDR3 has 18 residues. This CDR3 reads CASSQSIAGGGLSYEQYF. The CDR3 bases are TGTGCCAGCAGCCAATCCATAGCGGGCGGGGGCCTCTCCTACGAGCAGTACTTC.

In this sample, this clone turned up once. The CDR3 coding sequence is TGTGCCAGCAGCTTAGATCCGGGGGGGGACACTGAAGCTTTCTTT. Translation gives CASSLDPGGDTEAFF. The chain employs TRBV7-6 and TRBJ1-1; possibly TRBD1 for D (5 bases). This CDR3 spans 15 amino acids. The germline V gene has CDR1 SGHVS and CDR2 FNYEAQ. V shed 1 base and J shed 3 bases, with 12 bases lying between them.

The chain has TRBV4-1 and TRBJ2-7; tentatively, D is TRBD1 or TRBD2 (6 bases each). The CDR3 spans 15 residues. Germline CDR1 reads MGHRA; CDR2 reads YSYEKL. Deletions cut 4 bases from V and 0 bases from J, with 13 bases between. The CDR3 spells CASSPGAGSSYEQYF. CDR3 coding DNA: TGCGCCAGCAGCCCGGGGGCGGGTAGCTCCTACGAGCAGTACTTC.

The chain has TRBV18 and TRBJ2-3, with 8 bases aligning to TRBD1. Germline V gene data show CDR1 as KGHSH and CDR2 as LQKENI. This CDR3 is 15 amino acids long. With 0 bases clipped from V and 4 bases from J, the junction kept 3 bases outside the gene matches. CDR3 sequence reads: CASSPPGQEADTQYF. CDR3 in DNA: TGTGCCAGCTCACCACCGGGACAGGAGGCAGATACGCAGTATTTT.

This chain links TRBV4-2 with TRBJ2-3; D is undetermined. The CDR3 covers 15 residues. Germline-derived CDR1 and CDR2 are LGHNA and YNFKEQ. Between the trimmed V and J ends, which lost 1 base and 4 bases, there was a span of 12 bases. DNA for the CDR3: TGTGCCAGCAGCCAAGTTAATTGGGGTGCAGATACGCAGTATTTT. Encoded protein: CASSQVNWGADTQYF.

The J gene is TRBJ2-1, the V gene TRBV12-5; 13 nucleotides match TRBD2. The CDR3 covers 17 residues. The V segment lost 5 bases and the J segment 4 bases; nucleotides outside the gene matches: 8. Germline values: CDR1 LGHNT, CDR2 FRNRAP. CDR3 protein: CASGKGTSGVLYNEQFF. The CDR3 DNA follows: TGTGCTAGTGGTAAAGGGACTAGCGGGGTCCTTTACAATGAGCAGTTCTTC. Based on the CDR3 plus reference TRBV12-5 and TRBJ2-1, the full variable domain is DARVTQTPRHKVTEMGQEVTMRCQPILGHNTVFWYRQTMMQGLELLAYFRNRAPLDDSGMPKDRFSAEMPDATLATLKIQPSEPRDSAVYFCASGKGTSGVLYNEQFFGPGTRLTVL.

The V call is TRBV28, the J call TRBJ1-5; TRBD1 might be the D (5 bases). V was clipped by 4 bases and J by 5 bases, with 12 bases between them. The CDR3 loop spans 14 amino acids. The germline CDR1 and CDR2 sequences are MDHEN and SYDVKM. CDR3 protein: CASSWGDRDQPQHF. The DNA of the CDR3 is TGTGCCAGCAGTTGGGGGGACCGGGATCAGCCCCAGCATTTT.

CDR3 coding DNA: TGTGCCAGCACCGGACAGGGTCCTGACGAGCAGTACTTC. Translation: CASTGQGPDEQYF. The rearrangement links TRBV6-5 to TRBJ2-7; TRBD1 aligns across 8 bases. The CDR3 loop spans 13 amino acids. Unmatched junction bases numbered 7, after V lost 7 bases and J lost 5 bases. Germline V lookup: CDR1 MNHEY, CDR2 SVGAGI.